This TCR beta chain was recovered during a study of response to subunit inactivated influenza vaccine. Germline CDR1 ENHRY, CDR2 SYGVKD. Unmatched junction bases numbered 7, after V lost 7 bases and J lost 2 bases. This CDR3 has 15 amino acids. TCRdb itself ran the RT-PCR reads through MiXCR, one entry per CDR3 protein. The data show about 780,000 distinct CDR3 sequences, around a sixth seen once. The study's findings and limits: Researchers suggested that each seasonal influenza vaccination recruits few new T cells.

Of note for this clonotype: No antigen is known for it.

The specimen comprised PBMCs from blood, sampled 5 days after vaccination. The chain combines TRBV10-3 with TRBJ2-1, with TRBD1 matching over 8 bases. This clonotype was obtained from a man aged 50-60 years who received an inactivated influenza vaccine. The DNA of the CDR3 is TGTGCCATCATGGCAGGGGGCCCTACCTACAATGAGCAGTTCTTC. It translates to CAIMAGGPTYNEQFF.